The sequence of this TCR beta chain was determined in a study of Ad26.COV2.S vaccination and SARS-CoV-2 variants. Libraries were prepared by immunoSEQ multiplex PCR; TCRdb keeps only in-frame clonotypes and omits some of them. Among approximately 460,000 clones, nearly 90% were seen once, and the ten largest hold about 1.5%. The treatment was: roughly 18 received Ad26.COV2.S at low or high dose, single or two shots; about 5 received placebo; per-sample allocation not given. Sampling happened 63 days after the first vaccine or placebo injection. An 18-55-year-old adult in Boston served as donor. This sample comprised peripheral blood, obtained in a trial of Ad26.COV2.S vaccine versus placebo. The TCR sequence derives from a person aged 18-60 years who received the Ad26.COV2.S COVID-19 vaccine or a placebo.

CDR3 bases: TGTGCCAGCAGTGACAGAAGACAGGGACTGAGGGGAAACACCATATATTTT. It translates to CASSDRRQGLRGNTIYF. The V and J genes are TRBV6-1 and TRBJ1-3; TRBD1 matches at 7 bases. The CDR3 has 17 residues. From germline, CDR1 is MNHNS and CDR2 SASEGT. V gave up 3 bases and J gave up 4 bases; unmatched junction bases: 12.